The source of this T cell receptor beta chain is a study of CD8+CD57+ T cells in acquired aplastic anemia (dated by TCRdb to 2016 to 2019). In the study overall: A mean of about 3.2 ug of DNA, ranging from roughly 0.2 to 27.4 ug, was extracted from sorted CD4+ and CD8+ cells. Mean read counts for healthy donor samples were around 10 million for CD4+ cells and 11.0 million for CD8+ cells.

The research as a whole found: Around 27 CD8+ CDR3 sequences were shared between patients and controls but appeared highly expressed in patients and within their immunodominant clones. CD8+ Simpson's diversity did not differ significantly between patients and healthy controls (P=0.060).

From the cysteine up to the phenylalanine, the CDR3 has a length of 12 residues. Here the CDR3 DNA is all that survives: 36 bases in frame from base 1. Trimming removed 10 bases from V and 5 bases from J, leaving 15 bases between the germline ends. Profiling of TCR beta VDJ combinations and CDR3 sequences used genomic DNA as the template. An Illumina HiSeq 2000 was used for TCR repertoire sequencing. As for how the authors treated the data: Repertoire assessment relied on Simpson's diversity index, CDR3 size and DJ length profiles, and TRBV/TRBJ rearrangement plots. The immunodominant clone was defined as the most abundant DNA sequence in deep sequencing data. CDR3 amino acid sequences were checked for sharing across subjects and were also compared against the VDJdb database and published repertoires. TCRdb reprocessed the public reads (quality trimming at Q25 with fastp, clone calling with MiXCR) and kept in-frame beta chains. Every CDR3 protein is listed once, alongside the most common genes and DNA of its rows. The V and J calls, along with clone size, are taken from TCRdb and not from the paper's own processing. The sample has 400,000 to 450,000 distinct CDR3 sequences on record, 55% to 70% of them singletons. Approximately 4% of the sample is taken by the ten largest.

The study deep-sequenced TCR repertoires of sorted CD4+ and CD8+ blood T cells from severe aplastic anemia patients and healthy subjects. Ficoll-Paque density gradient centrifugation was used to isolate peripheral blood mononuclear cells. Before DNA extraction, CD4+ and CD8+ T cells were sorted by FACS or by magnetic beads. With regard to this clonotype: Its antigen has not been determined. Per-base qualities were not stored, and no clone one base away is much larger.

Sample: sorted CD4+, CD8+, or CD8+CD57+ T cells (not recorded which) from PBMCs. The TCR was taken from a human donor in good health, serving as a control. The chain employs TRBV12-3 or TRBV12-4 and TRBJ2-7; the D gene is possibly TRBD1 or TRBD2, with 6 bases matching each. The DNA sequence follows: TGTGCCACCACCGAGGGGGGCCACGAGCAGTACTTC. It translates as CATTEGGHEQYF.